This T cell receptor beta chain came from a study of blood T cell repertoires in COVID-19. Turning to the study itself: Samples came from the United States, Italy and Spain, spanning acute and convalescent COVID-19. PBMCs, B-cell-depleted T cells, or T cells were the source of the cDNA or gDNA that made up the material.

V lost 1 base to trimming and J lost 2 bases; unmatched junction nucleotides: 8. Germline assignment: CDR1 LNHNV and CDR2 YYDKDF (reference sequence). The CDR3 is 17 residues long. As handled by the study authors: For nucleated cells, counts were estimated from reference gene primer amplification. Some clones are missing from TCRdb's copy, which holds only in-frame ones; the method was immunoSEQ multiplex PCR. For V, J and clone size, that table is used; D and trimming come from the DNA. The table shows tens of thousands of clones, with over 75% occurring only once. Sample: peripheral blood. V gene TRBV15 combines with J gene TRBJ2-1; TRBD2 matches 7 bases. The sequence came from a human donor with acute or convalescent COVID-19. The donor label of this sample is uncertain. CDR3 DNA: TGTGCCACCAGCAGAGGGGGTTTAGCGGGTGCCTACAATGAGCAGTTCTTC. Its translation is CATSRGGLAGAYNEQFF.